The rows below give T cell receptor beta chains drawn from one sample of a study of T cell responses to AZD1222 COVID-19 vaccine. Clones were sequenced by immunoSEQ multiplex PCR, and TCRdb holds only the in-frame ones, with some missing. The table has tens of thousands of clones, around nine tenths seen once. The input for sequencing was peripheral blood, taken 28 days after the second AZD1222 dose. Receptor source: an adult who received the AZD1222 COVID-19 vaccine. Both conserved end residues are part of each CDR3. D genes are given only for firm matches.

CDR3 | J | D | V
CASSFFTSGSYEQYF | TRBJ2-7 | TRBD2 | TRBV27
CASSSLPGLAGGQRQYF | TRBJ2-7 | TRBD2 | TRBV7-8
CSAGRQPEAFF | TRBJ1-1 | NA | TRBV20-1
CASRPSRSLLTEAFF | TRBJ1-1 | NA | TRBV19
CASSLQGNPEAFF | TRBJ1-1 | NA | TRBV27
CASSQALRGDRAYNSPLHF | TRBJ1-6 | TRBD1 | TRBV3-1/TRBV3-2
CASSFGRANEKLFF | TRBJ1-4 | NA | TRBV27
CASSEGTGTFTEAFF | TRBJ1-1 | TRBD1 | TRBV2
CASTQQTGDSPLHF | TRBJ1-6 | NA | TRBV6-5
CASSARSGRYNEQFF | TRBJ2-1 | TRBD2 | TRBV6-5
CSVGLASSTDTQYF | TRBJ2-3 | TRBD2 | TRBV29-1
CASLKKTGLTEAFF | TRBJ1-1 | TRBD1 | TRBV6-6
CASSFGDRGAQETQYF | TRBJ2-5 | TRBD1 | TRBV7-9
CATSDPTSEAFF | TRBJ1-1 | NA | TRBV24-1
CASSQDLRLAGADEQYF | TRBJ2-7 | TRBD2 | TRBV3-1/TRBV3-2
CSVETSGRGEQYF | TRBJ2-7 | TRBD2 | TRBV29-1
CASSLGTVRLDTSYNEQFF | TRBJ2-1 | NA | TRBV7-9
CASSPRRELGTFF | TRBJ1-1 | NA | TRBV18
CAISPHFGQGLNQPQHF | TRBJ1-5 | NA | TRBV10-3
CASSITSPGLADNEQFF | TRBJ2-1 | TRBD2 | TRBV9
CASTPGTSGSYEQYF | TRBJ2-7 | TRBD2 | TRBV6-5
CASSQSNAEGETQYF | TRBJ2-5 | NA | TRBV4-1
CASSREPLASEQYF | TRBJ2-7 | NA | TRBV28
CASSLVRSSTGELFF | TRBJ2-2 | NA | TRBV11-1
CASSLANRRNQPQHF | TRBJ1-5 | NA | TRBV7-2
CASSLVQGSSYEQYF | TRBJ2-7 | NA | TRBV5-4
CASSKGGTGGREQYF | TRBJ2-7 | TRBD1 | TRBV19
CASSLSGHANYGYTF | TRBJ1-2 | NA | TRBV27
CASSESGGSGNTIYF | TRBJ1-3 | NA | TRBV10-1
CASSQELQVQQFF | TRBJ2-1 | NA | TRBV4-1
CASSLVVAGSSTDTQYF | TRBJ2-3 | NA | TRBV5-5
CASSYWGSTNEKLFF | TRBJ1-4 | NA | TRBV6-2/TRBV6-3
CASSERTGPFYNSPLHF | TRBJ1-6 | TRBD1 | TRBV6-1
CASSPKGTNEKLFF | TRBJ1-4 | NA | TRBV18
CASSSVAGVGETQYF | TRBJ2-5 | TRBD2 | TRBV7-8
CASSLAVRVYEQYF | TRBJ2-7 | NA | TRBV11-2
CASSPLTGRGRYNEQFF | TRBJ2-1 | NA | TRBV3-1/TRBV3-2
CASSYGRAAYEQYF | TRBJ2-7 | NA | TRBV6-5
CASSYSSSPGHEQFF | TRBJ2-1 | NA | TRBV6-2/TRBV6-3
CASSMGGAFGYTF | TRBJ1-2 | NA | TRBV19
CASSFLGEGQETQYF | TRBJ2-5 | TRBD2 | TRBV19
CASSVDPYQETQYF | TRBJ2-5 | NA | TRBV9
CASQRDRGGTDTQYF | TRBJ2-3 | TRBD1 | TRBV10-2
CASSDMTSGRSTDTQYF | TRBJ2-3 | TRBD2 | TRBV25-1
CASSVLGDTQYF | TRBJ2-3 | NA | TRBV9
CASSQARGSYNEQFF | TRBJ2-1 | NA | TRBV2
CAISDRETTEAFF | TRBJ1-1 | NA | TRBV10-3
CASSSRGPSGSYGETQYF | TRBJ2-5 | TRBD2 | TRBV7-9
CASSNGLAASYNEQFF | TRBJ2-1 | TRBD2 | TRBV5-1
CASSSLAGVSETQYF | TRBJ2-5 | TRBD2 | TRBV5-5
CASSLWNKDGGYTF | TRBJ1-2 | NA | TRBV3-1/TRBV3-2